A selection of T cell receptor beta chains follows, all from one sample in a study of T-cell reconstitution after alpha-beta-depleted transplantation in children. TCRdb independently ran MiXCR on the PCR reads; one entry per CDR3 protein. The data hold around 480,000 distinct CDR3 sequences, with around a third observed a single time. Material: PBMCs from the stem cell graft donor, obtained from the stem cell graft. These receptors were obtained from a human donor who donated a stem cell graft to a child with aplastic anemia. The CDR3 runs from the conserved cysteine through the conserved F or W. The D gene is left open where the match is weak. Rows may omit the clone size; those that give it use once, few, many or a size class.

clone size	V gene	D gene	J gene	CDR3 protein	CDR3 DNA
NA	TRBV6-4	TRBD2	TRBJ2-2	CASSEASGRVTNTGELFF	TGTGCCAGCAGTGAGGCTAGCGGGAGGGTGACGAACACCGGGGAGCTGTTTTTT
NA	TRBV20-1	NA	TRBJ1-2	CSASPGATNYGYTF	TGCAGTGCTTCCCCAGGGGCAACTAACTATGGCTACACCTTC
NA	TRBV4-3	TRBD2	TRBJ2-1	CASSQDSRLAGGGNEQFF	TGCGCCAGCAGCCAAGATTCGAGACTAGCGGGAGGTGGCAATGAGCAGTTCTTC
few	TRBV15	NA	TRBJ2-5	CATTIGQQETQYF	TGTGCCACCACTATAGGGCAGCAAGAGACCCAGTACTTC
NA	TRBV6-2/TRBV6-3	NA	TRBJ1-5	CASSPPRTGYSNQPQHF	TGTGCCAGCAGTCCCCCCCGAACCGGTTATAGCAATCAGCCCCAGCATTTT
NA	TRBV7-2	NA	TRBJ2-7	CASSSLVSSYEQYF	TGTGCCAGCAGCTCCCTGGTAAGCTCCTACGAGCAGTACTTC
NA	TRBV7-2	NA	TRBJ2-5	CASSSHAPTGLKTQYF	TGTGCCAGCAGCTCCCACGCCCCGACGGGGCTGAAGACCCAGTACTTC
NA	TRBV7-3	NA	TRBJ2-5	CASSPLGIGETQYF	TGTGCCAGCAGCCCATTAGGGATCGGGGAGACCCAGTACTTC
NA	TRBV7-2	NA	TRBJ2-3	CASSLGLVGGRTDTQYF	TGTGCCAGCAGCTTAGGGTTGGTAGGAGGCCGCACAGATACGCAGTATTTT
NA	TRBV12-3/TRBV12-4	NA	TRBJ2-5	CASSTGLLQETQYF	TGTGCCAGCAGCACCGGACTTCTACAAGAGACCCAGTACTTC
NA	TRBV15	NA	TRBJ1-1	CATSYTGNTEAFF	TGTGCCACCAGCTACACCGGGAACACTGAAGCTTTCTTT
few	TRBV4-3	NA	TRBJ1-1	CASSQDRSGATEAFF	TGCGCCAGCAGCCAAGATCGGTCAGGAGCCACTGAAGCTTTCTTT
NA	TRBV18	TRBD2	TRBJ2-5	CASSPGLAGTQETQYF	TGTGCCAGCTCACCAGGACTAGCGGGAACCCAAGAGACCCAGTACTTC
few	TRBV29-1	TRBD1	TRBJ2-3	CSARTGTAQYF	TGCAGCGCCAGGACAGGGACAGCGCAGTATTTT
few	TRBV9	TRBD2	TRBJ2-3	CASSVQGLETDTQYF	TGTGCCAGCAGCGTACAAGGACTAGAGACAGATACGCAGTATTTT
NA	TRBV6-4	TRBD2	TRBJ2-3	CASSENSGRGTDTQYF	TGTGCCAGCAGTGAAAATAGCGGGAGAGGGACAGATACGCAGTATTTT
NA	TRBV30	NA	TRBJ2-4	CAWKGQNIQYF	TGTGCCTGGAAAGGACAAAACATTCAGTACTTC
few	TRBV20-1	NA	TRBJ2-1	CSARDGNSYNEQFF	TGCAGTGCTAGAGACGGAAACTCCTACAATGAGCAGTTCTTC
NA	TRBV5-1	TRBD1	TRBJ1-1	CASSLRQGERNTEAFF	TGCGCCAGCAGCCTGAGACAGGGGGAAAGGAACACTGAAGCTTTCTTT
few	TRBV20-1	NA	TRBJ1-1	CSATQGNTEAFF	TGCAGTGCTACACAGGGGAACACTGAAGCTTTCTTT
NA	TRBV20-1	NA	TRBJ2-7	CSARGVVYSYEQYF	TGCAGTGCTAGAGGGGTCGTCTACTCCTACGAGCAGTACTTC
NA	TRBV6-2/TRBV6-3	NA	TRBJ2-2	CASSDGFEGRTGELFF	TGTGCCAGCAGCGACGGGTTTGAGGGGCGCACCGGGGAGCTGTTTTTT
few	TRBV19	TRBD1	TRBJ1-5	CASSFTTGGNQPQHF	TGTGCCAGTAGTTTTACGACAGGGGGTAATCAGCCCCAGCATTTT
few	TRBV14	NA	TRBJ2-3	CASSQPGIHTQYF	TGTGCCAGCAGCCAACCAGGCATACATACGCAGTATTTT
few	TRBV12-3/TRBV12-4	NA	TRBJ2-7	CASSLMSGASYEQYF	TGTGCCAGCAGTTTAATGTCGGGAGCCTCCTACGAGCAGTACTTC
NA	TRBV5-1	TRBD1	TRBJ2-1	CANSRKGTGSYNEQFF	TGCGCCAACAGCCGGAAGGGGACAGGGAGCTACAATGAGCAGTTCTTC
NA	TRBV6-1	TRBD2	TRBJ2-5	CASSEGTSPGLAGETQYF	TGTGCCAGCAGTGAAGGAACCAGCCCGGGACTAGCGGGTGAGACCCAGTACTTC
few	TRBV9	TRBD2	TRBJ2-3	CASIKGLAASTDTQYF	TGTGCCAGCATTAAGGGACTAGCGGCCTCCACAGATACGCAGTATTTT
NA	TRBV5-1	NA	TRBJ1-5	CASSTGGYNQPQHF	TGCGCCAGCAGCACCGGGGGCTACAATCAGCCCCAGCATTTT
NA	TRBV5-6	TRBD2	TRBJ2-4	CASSFWTRDIQYF	TGTGCCAGCAGCTTTTGGACTAGAGACATTCAGTACTTC
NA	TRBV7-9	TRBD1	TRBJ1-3	CASSLAQTGAGNTIYF	TGTGCCAGCAGCTTAGCTCAAACAGGGGCTGGAAACACCATATATTTT
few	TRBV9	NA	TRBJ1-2	CASSVAPGDYGYTF	TGTGCCAGCAGCGTAGCGCCCGGGGACTATGGCTACACCTTC
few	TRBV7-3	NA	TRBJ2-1	CASCSSANCNEQFF	TGTGCCAGCTGCTCTTCGGCTAATTGTAATGAGCAGTTCTTC
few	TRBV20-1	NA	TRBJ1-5	CSADRRGRNQPQHF	TGCAGTGCTGACAGGAGGGGTAGGAATCAGCCCCAGCATTTT
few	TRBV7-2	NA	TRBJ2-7	CASSSRTGREQYF	TGTGCCAGCAGCTCCAGGACTGGCCGGGAGCAGTACTTC
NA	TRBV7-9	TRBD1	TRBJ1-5	CASSSQGFGQPQHF	TGTGCCAGCAGTTCACAGGGGTTTGGTCAGCCCCAGCATTTT
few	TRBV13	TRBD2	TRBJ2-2	CASSSGTSGSPFDTGELFF	TGTGCCAGCAGCTCCGGGACTAGCGGGAGTCCCTTCGACACCGGGGAGCTGTTTTTT
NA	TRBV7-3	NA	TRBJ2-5	CASSLTYQETQYF	TGTGCCAGCAGCTTAACCTACCAAGAGACCCAGTACTTC
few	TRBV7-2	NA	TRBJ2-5	CASSPGSGETQYF	TGTGCCAGCAGCCCAGGATCGGGAGAGACCCAGTACTTC
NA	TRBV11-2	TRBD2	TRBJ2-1	CASSFPTSGRGSYNEQFF	TGTGCCAGCAGCTTCCCGACTAGCGGGAGGGGCTCCTACAATGAGCAGTTCTTC
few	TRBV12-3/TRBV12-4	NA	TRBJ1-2	CASSLGGGSYGYTF	TGTGCCAGCAGTTTAGGAGGGGGTAGCTATGGCTACACCTTC
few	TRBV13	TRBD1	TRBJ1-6	CASSPRGLYNSPLHF	TGTGCCAGCAGCCCCAGGGGGCTCTATAATTCACCCCTCCACTTT
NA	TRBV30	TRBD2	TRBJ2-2	CAWSPLAGGYTGELFF	TGTGCCTGGAGTCCTCTAGCGGGAGGGTACACCGGGGAGCTGTTTTTT
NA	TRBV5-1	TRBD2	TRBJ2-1	CASSLTAGANNEQFF	TGCGCCAGCAGCTTGACAGCGGGAGCGAACAATGAGCAGTTCTTC
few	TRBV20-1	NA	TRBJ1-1	CSARQVQGVAFF	TGCAGTGCTAGACAAGTGCAGGGAGTAGCTTTCTTT
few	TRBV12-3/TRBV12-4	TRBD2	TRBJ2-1	CASRPTLSSGSGFF	TGTGCCAGCAGACCAACCCTCTCTAGCGGGAGTGGTTTCTTC
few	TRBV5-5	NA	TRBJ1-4	CASSLIRGSKEKLFF	TGTGCCAGCAGCTTAATCCGGGGAAGTAAGGAAAAACTGTTTTTT
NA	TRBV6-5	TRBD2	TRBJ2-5	CASSYHSGGRQETQYF	TGTGCCAGCAGTTACCATTCGGGAGGTCGACAAGAGACCCAGTACTTC
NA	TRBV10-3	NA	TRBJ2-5	CAISEPAGTQYF	TGTGCCATCAGTGAGCCGGCAGGGACCCAGTACTTC
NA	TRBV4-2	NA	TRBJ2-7	CASSPVSGHGRPHEQYF	TGTGCCAGCAGCCCGGTGTCGGGTCATGGCAGGCCCCACGAGCAGTACTTC
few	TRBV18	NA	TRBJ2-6	CASSLVDSGANVLTF	TGTGCCAGCTCACTCGTTGACTCTGGGGCCAACGTCCTGACTTTC
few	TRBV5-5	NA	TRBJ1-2	CASSLSDNRRYGYTF	TGTGCCAGCAGCTTGAGTGACAACCGGCGGTATGGCTACACCTTC
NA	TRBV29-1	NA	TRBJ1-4	CSVWGDGALPNNEKLFF	TGCAGCGTTTGGGGGGACGGCGCCCTGCCCAATAATGAAAAACTGTTTTTT
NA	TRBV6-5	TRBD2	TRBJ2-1	CASSYIAGVSNEQFF	TGTGCCAGCAGTTATATTGCGGGAGTCTCCAATGAGCAGTTCTTC
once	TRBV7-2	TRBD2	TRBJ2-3	CASSSLGLATQYF	TGTGCCAGCAGCTCTCTCGGACTAGCTACGCAGTATTTT
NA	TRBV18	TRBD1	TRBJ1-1	CASSPMAPTGTNTEAFF	TGTGCCAGCTCACCAATGGCCCCGACAGGGACCAACACTGAAGCTTTCTTT
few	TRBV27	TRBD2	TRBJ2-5	CASSPRSASGQETQYF	TGTGCCAGCAGCCCCAGGTCCGCTAGCGGCCAAGAGACCCAGTACTTC
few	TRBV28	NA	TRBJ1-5	CASSLTQPYNQPQHF	TGTGCCAGCAGTTTAACACAGCCTTACAATCAGCCCCAGCATTTT